This T cell receptor beta chain originates from a study of blood T cell repertoires in COVID-19. Background on the study: Sites across the United States, Italy and Spain contributed samples from acute and convalescent COVID-19. T cells, B-cell-depleted T cells, or PBMCs provided the cDNA or gDNA that served as material.

CDR3 length equals 13 residues. The V gene's germline CDR1 is SGHAT and CDR2 FQNNGV. Trimming pared 1 base from V and 3 bases from J, leaving 3 bases between. How the authors handled the data: Nucleated cell number was recorded as an estimate derived from reference gene primer amplification. The assay was immunoSEQ multiplex PCR, and TCRdb's table has in-frame clones only and misses some. Clone size and V and J calls were adopted from that table, with D and trimming inferred from the DNA. The profile covers tens of thousands of clones, with 91% appearing a single time and around 6.9% taken by the ten largest.

The specimen sequenced was peripheral blood. This clonotype originated in a man aged 50 or older with active COVID-19. The chain combines TRBV11-2 with TRBJ2-2; no firm D call. In nucleotides, the CDR3 is TGTGCCAGCAGCTTAGCTGACACCGGGGAGCTGTTTTTT. Translating it yields CASSLADTGELFF.